This entry lists 31 T cell receptor beta chains sequenced from one sample in a study of breast tumors, draining lymph nodes, adjacent tissues. MiXCR was run by TCRdb on the multiplex PCR reads, yielding one entry per CDR3 protein. Among about 130,000 distinct CDR3 sequences, around 20% were seen once, and the ten largest hold roughly 2.4%. The lymph nodes were axillary draining lymph nodes from breast cancer patients. Specimen: axillary lymph node tissue. These receptors were obtained from a female donor with breast cancer. Some clones in this sample may be carry-over from other donors' samples.

This clonotype was found many times. V usage is TRBV19 and J usage is TRBJ1-2; possibly TRBD1 for D (5 bases). The CDR3 sequence is 14 residues long. Looked up from germline, CDR1 is LNHDA and CDR2 is SQIVND (reference sequence). Trimming took off 5 bases at V and 6 bases at J, with 16 bases between the two ends. The CDR3 sequence: CASSSWTGGDGYTF. The DNA of the CDR3 is TGTGCCAGTAGTTCATGGACCGGGGGTGATGGCTACACCTTC.

This clonotype has ten or more counts. The chain links TRBV9 to TRBJ2-7; 8 bases map to TRBD2. CDR1 and CDR2 from the germline V gene are SGDLS and YYNGEE. CDR3 length: 16 amino acids. V trimming: 0 bases; J trimming: 6 bases; junction bases outside the gene matches: 11. CDR3 loop: CASSVDPGGKKGEQYF. CDR3 DNA sequence: TGTGCCAGCAGCGTAGATCCGGGGGGGAAAAAGGGCGAGCAGTACTTC.

This clonotype was seen a few times. Being one base from a much bigger clone, this may be a read error. The chain recombines TRBV12-3 or TRBV12-4 with TRBJ2-1; D is ambiguous. This CDR3 has 13 amino acids. The CDR3, as DNA: TGTGCCAGCAGTTCCGCGGCCTACGATGAGCAGTTCTTC. It encodes CASSSAAYDEQFF.

This clonotype was seen repeatedly, ten times or more. V gene TRBV20-1 combines with J gene TRBJ2-7; TRBD1 matches at 8 bases. V shed 4 bases, J shed 0 bases, and the junction held 5 bases outside the gene matches. The germline CDR1 and CDR2 sequences are DFQATT and SNEGSKA (reference sequence). This CDR3 is built from 14 residues. The CDR3 loop is CSAIRTGSSYEQYF. The CDR3 coding sequence is TGCAGTGCTATTAGGACAGGGAGCTCCTACGAGCAGTACTTC.

This clonotype was counted at least ten times. The chain combines TRBV20-1 with TRBJ2-5; 9 bases match TRBD2. In germline, CDR1 is DFQATT, CDR2 SNEGSKA (reference sequence). The CDR3 length is 14 residues. The CDR3 DNA follows: TGCACCCTCCGGGGCGGGAGGGCCCAAGAGACCCAGTACTTC. Translating gives CTLRGGRAQETQYF.

This clonotype was seen at least ten times. The chain uses TRBV2 and TRBJ2-5; 7 positions agree with TRBD1. J gave up 4 bases and V 5 bases, and 1 base lay outside the gene matches. CDR3 length: 12 amino acids. Germline V gene lookup returns CDR1 SNHLY and CDR2 FYNNEI. DNA for the CDR3: TGTGCCAGCAGTCGACAGGGAGAGACCCAGTACTTC. As protein: CASSRQGETQYF.

This clonotype was found many times. The CDR3 DNA reads TGCGCCAGCAGCCGAGGGACCAACACAGATACGCAGTATTTT. Translation gives CASSRGTNTDTQYF. The chain combines TRBV4-1 with TRBJ2-3; D possibly matches TRBD1 or TRBD2 (5 bases each). Germline V gives CDR1 MGHRA, CDR2 YSYEKL. The CDR3 length is 14 residues. Trimming removed 4 bases from V and 2 bases from J, with 10 bases in between.

As regards this clonotype: A much larger clonotype is one base distant, so this may be a read error. CDR3 nucleotides: TGTGCCAGCAGCTTAAGGCCTCCGGGACTAGCGGGAGGATCCGGGGTGCTGTTTTTT. It translates to CASSLRPPGLAGGSGVLFF. The J gene is TRBJ2-2, the V gene TRBV7-3; 15 bases match TRBD2. CDR1 SGHTA and CDR2 FQGTGA come from the germline V gene. The CDR3 contains 19 residues. The full variable domain, its missing parts supplied by reference TRBV7-3 and TRBJ2-2, is GAGVSQTPSNKVTEKGKYVELRCDPISGHTALYWYRQSLGQGPEFLIYFQGTGAADDSGLPNDRFFAVRPEGSVSTLKIQRTERGDSAVYLCASSLRPPGLAGGSGVLFFGEGSRLTVL.

This clonotype was observed a few times. The chain recombines TRBV6-1 with TRBJ2-1, with D possibly TRBD2 on 5 matching bases. This CDR3 is 14 amino acids long. V was cut by 3 bases and J by 6 bases, with 12 bases left in between. CDR1 and CDR2 (germline): MNHNS, SASEGT. The CDR3 here is CASSDQPTSNEQFF. The DNA for the CDR3 is TGTGCCAGCAGTGACCAACCAACTAGCAATGAGCAGTTCTTC.

This clonotype showed up many times. The chain has TRBV30 and TRBJ2-1; no reliable D call. Trimming removed 3 bases at V and 7 bases at J, with 13 bases between. This CDR3 spans 13 amino acids. The germline V gene encodes CDR1 GTSNPN and CDR2 SVGIG (reference sequence). The CDR3 DNA follows: TGTGCCTGGAGAAGGGCCGGTTGGAATGAGCAGTTCTTC. This encodes CAWRRAGWNEQFF.

This clonotype was detected many times. The genes are TRBV19 and TRBJ1-2; TRBD1 agrees at 8 bases. The CDR3 is 14 residues long. From germline, CDR1 is LNHDA and CDR2 SQIVND (reference sequence). V was pared by 2 bases and J by 5 bases, with 4 bases of the junction left unmatched. This CDR3 reads CASSIPGGAYGYTF. DNA for the CDR3: TGTGCCAGTAGTATACCAGGGGGCGCTTATGGCTACACCTTC.

Ten or more counts support this clonotype. The rearrangement joins TRBV12-3 or TRBV12-4 to TRBJ2-1; D gene ambiguous. V gave up 1 base and J gave up 9 bases, with 13 bases separating them. The CDR3 contains 14 residues. The CDR3 spells CASSLGAVGGEQFF. The DNA of the CDR3 is TGTGCCAGCAGTTTAGGGGCGGTTGGCGGTGAGCAGTTCTTC.

This clonotype was detected many times. The chain carries TRBV5-8 and TRBJ1-3, with D possibly being TRBD1 (5 bases). The germline V gene encodes CDR1 SGHTS and CDR2 YDEGEE. V gave up 3 bases and J gave up 0 bases, with 10 bases separating them. This CDR3 is 15 amino acids long. This CDR3 is CASSSGLSSGNTIYF. DNA for the CDR3: TGTGCCAGCAGCTCGGGACTAAGCTCTGGAAACACCATATATTTT.

Concerning this clonotype: One end of the junction is discordant with germline, which a read error may explain. The chain uses TRBV3-1 and TRBJ2-2; 8 nucleotides match TRBD1. Germline V gene sequence: CDR1 LGHDT, CDR2 YNNKEL (reference sequence). This CDR3 comprises 17 residues. In DNA, the CDR3 is TGTGCCAGCAGCCAAGATACGGACAGGGAATACACCGGGGAGCTGCTTTTT. Translated: CASSQDTDREYTGELLF.

Only one count was recorded for this clonotype. One end of the junction fails to match germline, which may point to a read error. The rearrangement joins TRBV19 to TRBJ2-1, with no clear D. CDR1 and CDR2 from the germline V gene are LNHDA and SQIVND (reference sequence). There are 14 residues in the CDR3. CDR3 amino acids: CASGLDHSYDEQFF. The DNA of the CDR3 is TGTGCCTCCGGTTTGGACCACTCCTACGATGAGCAGTTCTTC.

There are many counts of this clonotype. The chain links TRBV19 to TRBJ2-3; TRBD2 is a possible D gene (6 bases). This CDR3 is 20 amino acids long. The V gene's germline CDR1 is LNHDA and CDR2 SQIVND (reference sequence). Trimming removed 6 bases at V and 4 bases at J, with 32 bases between. In DNA, the CDR3 is TGTGCCAGTAGGAAAAACACGCCCCTTAGCGGAGGAGTTGGAGCAGATACGCAGTATTTT. Translated: CASRKNTPLSGGVGADTQYF.

This clonotype occurred many times. This rearrangement joins TRBV19 to TRBJ2-7; 9 positions agree with TRBD1. The CDR3 is made up of 15 amino acids. The trim removed 1 base at V and 1 base at J, leaving 2 bases unmatched. Germline V CDR1 and CDR2: LNHDA, SQIVND (reference sequence). The CDR3 DNA reads TGTGCCAGTAGTATAGGGGGACAGGGATCCTACGAGCAGTACTTC. Its translation: CASSIGGQGSYEQYF. Combining the CDR3 with reference TRBV19 and TRBJ2-7 gives the whole variable domain DGGITQSPKYLFRKEGQNVTLSCEQNLNHDAMYWYRQDPGQGLRLIYYSQIVNDFQKGDIAEGYSVSREKKESFPLTVTSAQKNPTAFYLCASSIGGQGSYEQYFGPGTRLTVT.

This chain connects TRBV5-1 to TRBJ1-4; the D is unclear. V was shortened by 1 base and J by 7 bases, with 14 bases between the two germline ends. The CDR3 loop spans 15 amino acids. The germline V gene encodes CDR1 SGHRS and CDR2 YFSETQ. In nucleotides, the CDR3 is TGCGCCAGCAGCTTGTTTGGACCGGTGGGTGAAAAACTGTTTTTT. Its translation is CASSLFGPVGEKLFF.

Many counts were recorded for this clonotype. This chain joins TRBV12-3 or TRBV12-4 and TRBJ2-3; a possible D gene is TRBD2 (5 bases). The V end lost 6 bases, the J end lost 6 bases, and 19 bases lay between the germline ends. There are 15 residues in the CDR3. Here the CDR3 DNA reads TGTGCCAGCAGAGGTCTCAGAGGGCCCGCGGATACGCAGTATTTT. Its translation is CASRGLRGPADTQYF.

This clonotype has ten or more counts. The chain employs TRBV2 and TRBJ1-6, with D possibly matching TRBD1 (5 bases). With 3 bases removed from V and 7 bases from J, the gap between germline ends came to 13 bases. CDR1 SNHLY and CDR2 FYNNEI come from the germline V gene. The CDR3 totals 15 residues. In DNA form, the CDR3 reads TGTGCCAGCAGTGAGACAGATATAGTGAATTCACCCCTCCACTTT. It specifies CASSETDIVNSPLHF.

Remarks on this clonotype: It may be a read error: a sequence one base away is much more abundant. The chain recombines TRBV6-2 or TRBV6-3 with TRBJ2-7; weak D call: TRBD1 (5 bases). CDR1 is MNHEY and CDR2 is SVGEGT in the germline V gene. The CDR3 has 15 amino acids. CDR3 nucleotides: TGTGTCAGCAGTATCACCGGACAATACTCCTACGAGCAGTACTTC. This encodes CVSSITGQYSYEQYF.

This clonotype appeared many times. This chain joins TRBV30 and TRBJ1-2, with D possibly TRBD1 on 6 matching bases. In germline, CDR1 is GTSNPN, CDR2 SVGIG (reference sequence). V gave up 7 bases and J gave up 2 bases, with 11 bases separating them. This CDR3 spans 12 amino acids. Written as DNA, the CDR3 is TGTGCCTCCCGGACAGTGAACTATGGCTACACCTTC. It yields the protein CASRTVNYGYTF.

V usage is TRBV6-5 and J usage is TRBJ2-7; possibly TRBD1 or TRBD2 for D (6 bases each). This CDR3 has 15 amino acids. V was cut by 4 bases and J by 2 bases, with 15 bases left in between. Germline lookup yields CDR1 MNHEY and CDR2 SVGAGI. DNA of the CDR3: TGTGCCAGCAGTTCTCGTTGCGGGACAACCTACGAGCAGTACTTC. Its protein product is CASSSRCGTTYEQYF.

In its sample, this clonotype was seen many times. V and J are TRBV7-2 and TRBJ2-7, with 7 nucleotides matching TRBD1. Unmatched junction bases numbered 6, after V lost 6 bases and J lost 1 base. The CDR3 length is 14 residues. From germline, CDR1 is SGHTA and CDR2 FQGNSA. CDR3 region: CASSYYRGSYEQYF. CDR3 bases: TGTGCCAGCAGTTATTACAGGGGATCCTACGAGCAGTACTTC.

In this sample, this clonotype turned up many times. This chain joins TRBV12-3 or TRBV12-4 and TRBJ2-1; possible D gene TRBD1, 6 bases. The CDR3 runs to 12 residues. Trimming shortened V by 6 bases and J by 15 bases, and 18 bases separated the two germline ends. The CDR3 reads CASRSGTNPPFF. CDR3 nucleotide sequence: TGTGCCAGCAGGTCCGGGACAAACCCCCCGTTCTTC.

This clonotype showed up many times. This chain links TRBV14 with TRBJ2-1; D call uncertain. Germline V lookup: CDR1 SGHDN, CDR2 FVKESK. V was cut by 1 base and J by 0 bases, with 13 bases left in between. The CDR3 runs 17 residues. The CDR3 DNA sequence: TGTGCCAGCAGCCAAGGCAGAAGCCCTAGCTCCTACAATGAGCAGTTCTTC. Translating gives CASSQGRSPSSYNEQFF.

In its sample, this clonotype was seen many times. The CDR3 DNA reads TGTGCCAGCAGCGTAGGCTGGGGGGTTTCCTACGAGCAGTACTTC. The encoded protein is CASSVGWGVSYEQYF. The V call is TRBV9, the J call TRBJ2-7; D possibly corresponds to TRBD2 (6 bases). Germline V CDR1 and CDR2: SGDLS, YYNGEE. CDR3 length: 15 amino acids. V gave up 0 bases and J gave up 1 base, with 11 bases separating them.

This clonotype was counted ten times or more. The chain joins TRBV10-1 to TRBJ2-1; D is undetermined. There are 10 residues in the CDR3. Between the trimmed V and J ends, which lost 10 bases and 8 bases, there was a span of 9 bases. Germline values: CDR1 WNHNN, CDR2 SYGVQD (reference sequence). For the CDR3, the DNA is TGCGCCACCTTTGAGCATGAGCAGTTCTTC. It translates to CATFEHEQFF.

V is TRBV9 and J is TRBJ2-1, with TRBD2 matching 11 bases. The CDR3 contains 20 residues. Germline V CDR1 and CDR2: SGDLS, YYNGEE. Trimming took 4 bases from V and 0 from J; bases not matched to a gene: 15. CDR3 amino acids: CASSNPSGTSGISSYNEQFF. DNA for the CDR3: TGTGCCAGCAGCAACCCCTCCGGGACTAGCGGCATAAGCTCCTACAATGAGCAGTTCTTC.

The sample holds many counts of this clonotype. The chain combines TRBV20-1 with TRBJ1-4; 8 nucleotides line up with TRBD1. Trimming at V came to 6 bases and at J to 8 bases, leaving 11 bases not matched to a gene. The CDR3 is 14 amino acids. From germline, CDR1 is DFQATT and CDR2 SNEGSKA (reference sequence). The CDR3 loop reads CSAPSGGQWEKLFF. CDR3 in DNA: TGCAGTGCGCCATCAGGGGGCCAGTGGGAAAAACTGTTTTTT.

J is TRBJ2-2 and V is TRBV30; 9 bases are a match to TRBD1. CDR3 size: 14 residues. Trimming took 7 bases from V and 5 from J; bases not matched to a gene: 8. Germline V gives CDR1 GTSNPN, CDR2 SVGIG (reference sequence). CDR3 sequence: CALNRGRVTGELFF. In DNA form, the CDR3 reads TGTGCCTTAAACAGGGGGCGCGTAACCGGGGAGCTGTTTTTT.